The 22 T cell receptor beta chains below were found in one sample sequenced in a study of T cells after yellow fever vaccination. TCRdb re-called the 5' RACE reads with MiXCR, one entry per CDR3 protein. The table includes hundreds of thousands of distinct CDR3 sequences, approximately 21% detected once. Sequences were derived from PBMCs, sampled 15 days after the yellow fever booster vaccination. The receptors derive from a young man who received the YFV17D yellow fever vaccine.

J is TRBJ1-6 and V is TRBV5-6, with D hard to call. Germline CDR1 is SGHDT and CDR2 is YYEEEE. This CDR3 has 12 residues. V was pared by 0 bases and J by 11 bases, with 6 bases between. CDR3 nucleotide sequence: TGTGCCAGCAGCTTGGCTTCGGCACCCCTCCACTTT. This encodes CASSLASAPLHF.

This clonotype was counted between two and nine times. The rearrangement links TRBV20-1 to TRBJ2-7, with 10 bases identical to TRBD2. Unmatched junction bases numbered 6, after V lost 2 bases and J lost 2 bases. The CDR3 runs 15 residues. CDR1 and CDR2 from the germline V gene are DFQATT and SNEGSKA (reference sequence). In DNA, the CDR3 is TGCAGTGCTAGACGTCCCGGGACTAGCGCCTACGAGCAGTACTTC. Its protein product is CSARRPGTSAYEQYF.

This clonotype has just a few counts. The chain combines TRBV5-1 with TRBJ1-1; D not resolved. The length of the CDR3 is 15 residues. V was pared by 0 bases and J by 11 bases, with 20 bases between. The germline gives CDR1 SGHRS, CDR2 YFSETQ. In DNA form, the CDR3 reads TGCGCCAGCAGCTTGGGGGTCCTAGACACGGCGGCCGCTTTCTTT. Protein product: CASSLGVLDTAAAFF. The complete variable domain, with remaining parts taken from reference TRBV5-1 and TRBJ1-1, reads KAGVTQTPRYLIKTRGQQVTLSCSPISGHRSVSWYQQTPGQGLQFLFEYFSETQRNKGNFPGRFSGRQFSNSRSEMNVSTLELGDSALYLCASSLGVLDTAAAFFGQGTRLTVV.

The rearrangement joins TRBV15 to TRBJ1-3; 7 bases are a match to TRBD1. The CDR3 contains 15 residues. Trimming at V came to 0 bases and at J to 4 bases, leaving 3 bases not matched to a gene. CDR1 is LNHNV and CDR2 is YYDKDF in the germline V gene (reference sequence). CDR3 sequence: CATSRDRQGGNTIYF. The CDR3, as DNA: TGTGCCACCAGCAGAGATAGACAGGGCGGAAACACCATATATTTT.

The chain combines TRBV12-3 or TRBV12-4 with TRBJ2-7, with 9 bases aligning to TRBD1. V lost 6 bases and J lost 4; bases outside the gene matches: 7. The CDR3 has 14 amino acids. CDR3 sequence reads: CASSRQGEMYEQYF. The CDR3 nucleotides are TGTGCCAGCAGCAGACAGGGGGAGATGTACGAGCAGTACTTC.

This clonotype has just one count. Relative to the germline gene, one junction end is altered; a read error may explain this. The rearrangement uses TRBV7-2 and TRBJ2-7; a possible D gene is TRBD1 (6 bases). Germline V lookup: CDR1 SGHTA, CDR2 FQGNSA. The CDR3 sequence is 12 residues long. The CDR3 reads CASSDRLYDQYF. The CDR3 bases are TGTGCCAGCAGCGACAGGTTATACGATCAGTACTTC.

This clonotype turned up a few times. This rearrangement joins TRBV20-1 to TRBJ1-5; D remains unclear. V was clipped by 1 base and J by 3 bases, with 7 bases between them. Germline assignment: CDR1 DFQATT and CDR2 SNEGSKA (reference sequence). This CDR3 contains 13 residues. CDR3 sequence reads: CSARGLTNQPQHF. In nucleotides, the CDR3 is TGCAGTGCTAGAGGGCTGACCAATCAGCCCCAGCATTTT.

This chain connects TRBV30 to TRBJ1-1, with a weak D call TRBD1 (6 bases). The V end was cut by 3 bases, the J end by 1 base, with 9 bases between. Germline V gene sequence: CDR1 GTSNPN, CDR2 SVGIG (reference sequence). The CDR3 covers 13 residues. This chain's CDR3 is CAWRDRRNTEAFF. CDR3 nucleotides: TGTGCCTGGAGAGACAGGAGGAACACTGAAGCTTTCTTT.

This clonotype was counted between two and nine times. This chain connects TRBV5-5 to TRBJ2-3; D is possibly TRBD1 (5 bases). CDR1 is SGHKS, CDR2 YYEKEE, per germline (reference sequence). V was cut by 6 bases and J by 4 bases, with 21 bases left in between. The CDR3 is made up of 16 amino acids. CDR3 protein: CASNPRVTGDSDTQYF. The DNA of the CDR3 is TGTGCCAGCAACCCGAGAGTTACAGGAGATTCAGATACGCAGTATTTT.

The chain links TRBV12-3 or TRBV12-4 to TRBJ2-7, with 7 bases aligning to TRBD1. This CDR3 has 14 amino acids. After removal of 6 bases from V and 2 bases from J, the junction contained 7 bases not matched to a gene. The CDR3 here is CASRSGTGAYEQYF. CDR3 nucleotide sequence: TGTGCCAGCAGGTCAGGCACAGGGGCCTACGAGCAGTACTTC.

The chain couples TRBV5-1 to TRBJ2-2, with TRBD2 matching 9 bases. This CDR3 region has 14 residues. Germline V gives CDR1 SGHRS, CDR2 YFSETQ. Trimming removed 7 bases from V and 5 bases from J; junction bases left unmatched: 6. The CDR3 loop is CASARSGSTGELFF. The CDR3 DNA reads TGCGCCAGCGCTCGTAGCGGGAGTACCGGGGAGCTGTTTTTT.

The chain employs TRBV12-3 or TRBV12-4 and TRBJ2-7, with no clear D. V lost 3 bases and J 0 bases, leaving 9 bases between the germline ends. The CDR3 consists of 14 residues. The CDR3 here is CASSFGRASYEQYF. DNA for the CDR3: TGTGCCAGCAGTTTTGGTCGAGCCTCCTACGAGCAGTACTTC.

Only a few counts were recorded for this clonotype. The CDR3 spells CASSTSGRGLYNEQFF. CDR3 nucleotide sequence: TGTGCCAGCAGCACTAGCGGGAGGGGTCTCTACAATGAGCAGTTCTTC. The rearrangement uses TRBV7-8 and TRBJ2-1; 13 bases align to TRBD2. Losses at the gene ends were 5 bases for V and 3 bases for J; bases not matched to a gene: 4. CDR3 length: 16 residues. CDR1 SGHVS and CDR2 FQNEAQ come from the germline V gene.

The gene calls are TRBV6-1 and TRBJ1-5; 7 nucleotides match TRBD1. Germline V lookup: CDR1 MNHNS, CDR2 SASEGT. This CDR3 comprises 16 residues. J lost 5 bases, V lost 10 bases, and 17 bases had no gene match. DNA for the CDR3: TGTGCCACGACACCCCAGACAGGACAGGTTTATCAGCCCCAGCATTTT. It is translated as CATTPQTGQVYQPQHF.

The V call is TRBV28, the J call TRBJ2-7; D not resolved. The CDR3 extends over 14 amino acids. V dropped 2 bases and J dropped 1 base, with 9 bases sitting between them. Germline CDR1 is MDHEN and CDR2 is SYDVKM. The chain's CDR3 is CASSLPPVSYEQYF. CDR3 nucleotides: TGTGCCAGCAGTTTACCCCCGGTGTCCTACGAGCAGTACTTC.

The chain is built from TRBV28 and TRBJ2-7, with D possibly matching TRBD2 (6 bases). CDR3 length equals 13 residues. Germline V gene sequence: CDR1 MDHEN, CDR2 SYDVKM. V dropped 7 bases and J dropped 4 bases, with 14 bases sitting between them. The chain's CDR3 is CASNQGLRYEQYF. As DNA, the CDR3 is TGTGCCAGCAACCAGGGACTGAGATACGAGCAGTACTTC. Based on the CDR3 plus reference TRBV28 and TRBJ2-7, the full variable domain is DVKVTQSSRYLVKRTGEKVFLECVQDMDHENMFWYRQDPGLGLRLIYFSYDVKMKEKGDIPEGYSVSREKKERFSLILESASTNQTSMYLCASNQGLRYEQYFGPGTRLTVT.

The rearrangement joins TRBV9 to TRBJ2-7, with D possibly called TRBD1 or TRBD2 (5 bases each). The V gene lost 0 bases and the J gene lost 0 bases, with 13 bases spanning the gap. Germline values: CDR1 SGDLS, CDR2 YYNGEE. The CDR3 spans 16 residues. CDR3 in amino acids: CASSVGGTASSYEQYF. The CDR3 nucleotides are TGTGCCAGCAGCGTAGGGGGGACCGCTAGCTCCTACGAGCAGTACTTC.

This clonotype was picked up a small number of times. The CDR3 DNA reads TGTGCCAGCAGCCCTCAAGCGGGACCGCCAGATACGCAGTATTTT. It encodes CASSPQAGPPDTQYF. The rearrangement links TRBV7-2 to TRBJ2-3, with 7 nucleotides matching TRBD2. The germline V gene has CDR1 SGHTA and CDR2 FQGNSA. The CDR3 loop spans 15 amino acids. Trimming at V came to 5 bases and at J to 4 bases, leaving 9 bases not matched to a gene.

The rearrangement links TRBV15 to TRBJ2-1; 8 nucleotides agree with TRBD2. From germline, CDR1 is LNHNV and CDR2 YYDKDF (reference sequence). Trimming cost V 0 bases and J 6 bases; bases outside gene matches: 4. The length of the CDR3 is 15 residues. The CDR3 DNA reads as TGTGCCACCAGCAGAGACAGCGGGAGTACCAATGAGCAGTTCTTC. Translation: CATSRDSGSTNEQFF.

The rearrangement uses TRBV29-1 and TRBJ2-7, with 10 bases identical to TRBD2. This CDR3 comprises 13 residues. V shed 7 bases and J 2 bases; nucleotides not matched to a gene: 5. Germline V gives CDR1 SQVTM, CDR2 ANQGSEA. The CDR3: CSAQAGGPYEQYF. The CDR3 region has the DNA TGCAGCGCTCAAGCGGGAGGGCCCTACGAGCAGTACTTC.

The rearrangement links TRBV29-1 to TRBJ2-1; D might be TRBD2 (5 bases). CDR3 length equals 11 residues. Trimming removed 3 bases from V and 10 bases from J, with 10 bases in between. CDR1 is SQVTM and CDR2 is ANQGSEA in the germline V gene. The CDR3 nucleotides read TGCAGCGTTGATGATCCGGGAGAGCAGTTCTTC. Encoded protein: CSVDDPGEQFF.

This clonotype was counted a few times. CDR3 nucleotides: TGCGCCAGCAGCGTAACTAGCGGAGTCTACAATGAGCAGTTCTTC. As protein: CASSVTSGVYNEQFF. The chain recombines TRBV5-1 with TRBJ2-1, with TRBD2 matching over 8 bases. The germline V gene has CDR1 SGHRS and CDR2 YFSETQ. J gave up 3 bases and V 4 bases, and 6 bases lay outside the gene matches. This CDR3 contains 15 residues.